A selection of T cell receptor beta chains follows, all from one sample in a study of blood T cell repertoires in COVID-19. TCRdb's table, derived via immunoSEQ multiplex PCR, lists solely in-frame clones and lacks some. The table lists about 230,000 clones, around 83% of them singletons. Source material: peripheral blood. These receptor sequences come from a man aged 35 to 55 who had recovered from COVID-19. The CDR3 runs from the conserved cysteine through the conserved F or W. The D gene is left open where the match is weak. Not every row has a clone size; where given, it reads once, few, many or a size class.

j_call clone_size d_call v_call cdr3_aa cdr3_nt
TRBJ1-6 . . TRBV7-9 CASSLGEGYSPLHF TGTGCCAGCAGCTTAGGTGAGGGCTACTCACCCCTCCACTTT
TRBJ2-7 . TRBD1 TRBV25-1 CASSELGTGKSYEQYF TGTGCCAGCAGTGAATTAGGGACAGGGAAGTCCTACGAGCAGTACTTC
TRBJ1-4 . . TRBV6-5 CASGANEKLFF TGTGCCAGCGGAGCTAATGAAAAACTGTTTTTT
TRBJ2-3 . . TRBV7-9 CASSQQIDTQYF TGTGCCAGCAGCCAACAAATAGATACGCAGTATTTT
TRBJ2-3 . TRBD1 TRBV11-3 CASSTNRGLSTDTQYF TGTGCCAGCAGCACAAACAGGGGCCTTAGCACAGATACGCAGTATTTT
TRBJ1-1 . . TRBV30 CAWSVRVDTEAFF TGTGCCTGGAGTGTTCGGGTGGACACTGAAGCTTTCTTT
TRBJ1-2 . TRBD1 TRBV10-2 CATRDRDYGYTF TGCGCCACCAGAGACAGGGACTATGGCTACACCTTC
TRBJ2-3 few . TRBV6-2/TRBV6-3 CASGRDFSDTQYF TGTGCCAGCGGCCGGGACTTTTCAGATACGCAGTATTTT
TRBJ2-5 . TRBD2 TRBV5-6 CASSYPPGLGTEETQYF TGTGCCAGCAGCTACCCTCCGGGACTAGGCACTGAAGAGACCCAGTACTTC
TRBJ2-1 few TRBD2 TRBV6-2/TRBV6-3 CASSYSSGNHEQFF TGTGCCAGCAGTTACTCTAGCGGGAACCATGAGCAGTTCTTC
TRBJ1-5 . . TRBV10-3 CAISESRERGNQPQHF TGTGCCATCAGTGAGTCGAGGGAAAGGGGCAATCAGCCCCAGCATTTT
TRBJ1-2 . . TRBV9 CASSVNVGGEGGYTF TGTGCCAGCAGCGTAAATGTCGGAGGCGAAGGCGGCTACACCTTC
TRBJ2-1 . TRBD2 TRBV12-3/TRBV12-4 CASSPGLARQFF TGTGCCAGCAGCCCCGGACTAGCGAGGCAGTTCTTC
TRBJ1-5 . TRBD1 TRBV6-2/TRBV6-3 CASSYESTGGISNQPQHF TGTGCCAGCAGTTACGAGTCGACAGGGGGAATTAGCAATCAGCCCCAGCATTTT
TRBJ1-5 . . TRBV7-2 CASSLKGGQGSNQPQHF TGTGCCAGCAGCTTAAAGGGCGGGCAGGGGAGCAATCAGCCCCAGCATTTT
TRBJ2-6 . . TRBV15 CATSRESSAGRGANVLTF TGTGCCACCAGCAGAGAATCCTCGGCGGGTCGTGGGGCCAACGTCCTGACTTTC
TRBJ1-1 . . TRBV6-6 CASSLGPGVGTEAFF TGTGCCAGCAGTCTTGGCCCGGGGGTCGGCACTGAAGCTTTCTTT